This T cell receptor beta chain is from a study of OX40 agonist ivuxolimab in advanced cancers. The wider study: Patients treated during dose escalation were battling hepatocellular carcinoma, melanoma, renal cell or head and neck cancer. The dose-escalation cohort was around 83% male, with a mean age of about 60 years, ranging roughly 20 to 90. Past anti-PD-1, anti-PD-L1 or anti-CTLA-4 therapy was accepted, and 40% had received some.

The repertoire was sequenced with immunoSEQ multiplex PCR; TCRdb's copy has only in-frame clones and lacks some. The table has approximately 15,000 clones, over 75% seen once; the top ten hold roughly 25%. V lost 3 bases to trimming and J lost 2 bases; unmatched junction nucleotides: 4. The CDR3 runs to 15 residues. Looked up from germline, CDR1 is SGHNT and CDR2 is YENEEA. The clonotype originates from an adult with an advanced solid tumor such as melanoma, head and neck, liver or kidney cancer. The input for sequencing was CD4+ or CD8+ T cells sorted from blood, taken in a trial of the OX40 agonist ivuxolimab. The chain uses TRBV11-3 and TRBJ2-3; 8 bases are a match to TRBD2. The CDR3 sequence: CASSFPAGDTDTQYF. DNA of the CDR3: TGTGCCAGCAGCTTCCCAGCGGGGGACACAGATACGCAGTATTTT.